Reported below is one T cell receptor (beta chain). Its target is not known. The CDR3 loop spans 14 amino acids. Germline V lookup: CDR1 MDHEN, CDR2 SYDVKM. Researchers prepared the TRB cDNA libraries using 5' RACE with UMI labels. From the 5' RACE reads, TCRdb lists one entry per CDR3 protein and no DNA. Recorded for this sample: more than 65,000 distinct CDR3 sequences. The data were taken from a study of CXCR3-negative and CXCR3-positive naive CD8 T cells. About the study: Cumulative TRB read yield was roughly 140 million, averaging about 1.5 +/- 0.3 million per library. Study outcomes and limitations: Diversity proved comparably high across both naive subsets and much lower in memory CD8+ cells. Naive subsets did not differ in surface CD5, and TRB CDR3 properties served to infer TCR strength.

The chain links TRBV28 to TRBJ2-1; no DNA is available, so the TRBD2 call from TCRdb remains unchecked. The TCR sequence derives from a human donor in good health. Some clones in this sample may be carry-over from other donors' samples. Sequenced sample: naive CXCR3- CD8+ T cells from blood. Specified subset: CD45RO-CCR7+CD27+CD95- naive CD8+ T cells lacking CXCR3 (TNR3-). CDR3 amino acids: CASRSLAGYNEQFF.